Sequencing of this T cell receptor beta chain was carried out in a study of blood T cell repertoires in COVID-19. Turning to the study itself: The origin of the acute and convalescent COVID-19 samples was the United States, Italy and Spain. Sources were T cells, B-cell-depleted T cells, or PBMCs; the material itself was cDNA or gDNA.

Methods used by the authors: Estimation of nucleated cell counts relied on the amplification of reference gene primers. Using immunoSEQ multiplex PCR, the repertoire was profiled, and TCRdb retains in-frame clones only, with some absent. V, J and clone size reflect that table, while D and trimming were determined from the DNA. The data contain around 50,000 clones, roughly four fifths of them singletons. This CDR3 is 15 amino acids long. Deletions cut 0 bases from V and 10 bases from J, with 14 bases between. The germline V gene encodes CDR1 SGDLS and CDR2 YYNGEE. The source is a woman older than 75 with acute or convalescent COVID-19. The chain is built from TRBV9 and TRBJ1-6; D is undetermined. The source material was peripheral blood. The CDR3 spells CASSVAPDYESPLHF. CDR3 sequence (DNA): TGTGCCAGCAGCGTAGCGCCAGACTACGAATCACCCCTCCACTTT.